Reported below is one T cell receptor (beta chain). What it recognizes is unknown. Adults of Caucasian background living in Nashville, Tennessee made up all donors. The data belong to a study of shared clonotypes between healthy human individuals. Study background: Per donor, three plates held CD4 naive cells, three held CD4 memory, two held CD8 naive and one held CD8 memory.

Trimming removed 6 bases from V and 1 base from J, with 22 bases in between. This CDR3 has 18 residues. Germline V gene sequence: CDR1 GTSNPN, CDR2 SVGIG (reference sequence). The assay was carried out at the deep level. Using immunoSEQ multiplex PCR, the repertoire was profiled, and TCRdb retains in-frame clones only, with some absent. The data hold about 380,000 clones, with 95% to 97% observed a single time. General observations from the study: Roughly 5% of naive CD4 clonotypes were common to a few donors.

Sequenced: memory CD8+ T cells sorted from blood. As for subset: CD45RO+ cells pooled with CCR7-negative TemRA cells. This receptor was obtained from a man aged 25 to 40 in good health. The chain has TRBV30 and TRBJ2-6; D is unresolved. As DNA, the CDR3 is TGTGCCTGTTCTGGGTTTACTCGCCTCGGGTCTGGGGCCAACGTCCTGACTTTC. Translation gives CACSGFTRLGSGANVLTF.